A single sample gave rise to the 8 T cell receptor beta chains below, sequenced in a study of Graves' ophthalmopathy and Graves' hyperthyroidism. The authors amplified TCR beta CDR3 regions from RNA transcripts. The first round was an RT-PCR with HTBI primers, and the second round was a multiplex PCR. TCRdb re-analysed the multiplex PCR reads in MiXCR, keeping a single row per CDR3 protein. This table holds over a million distinct CDR3 sequences, 35% to 40% found once. Sample: peripheral blood or thyroid tissue (not recorded which). These receptors came from an adult man with Graves' hyperthyroidism.

This clonotype was seen repeatedly, ten times or more. This sequence joins TRBV9 and TRBJ2-5, with D possibly being TRBD1 (5 bases). Trimming took off 3 bases at V and 1 base at J, with 13 bases between the two ends. CDR1 SGDLS and CDR2 YYNGEE come from the germline V gene. The CDR3 has 15 residues. CDR3 sequence reads: CASSGATGFQETQYF. CDR3 sequence (DNA): TGTGCCAGCAGCGGAGCAACAGGATTCCAAGAGACCCAGTACTTC.

The chain uses TRBV7-2 and TRBJ2-5, with D unclear. The CDR3 is made up of 17 amino acids. V shed 8 bases and J shed 2 bases, with 24 bases lying between them. The germline CDR1 and CDR2 sequences are SGHTA and FQGNSA. In DNA, the CDR3 is TGTGCCAGCCTCAGTAGTTTAGACGCCCGACCTCAAGAGACCCAGTACTTC. Translated, it gives CASLSSLDARPQETQYF. The full variable domain, its missing parts supplied by reference TRBV7-2 and TRBJ2-5, is GAGVSQSPSNKVTEKGKDVELRCDPISGHTALYWYRQSLGQGLEFLIYFQGNSAPDKSGLPSDRFSAERTGGSVSTLTIQRTQQEDSAVYLCASLSSLDARPQETQYFGPGTRLLVL.

A word on this clonotype: A read error may account for a junction end that differs from germline. The chain carries TRBV15 and TRBJ2-2; D uncertain. Germline CDR1 and CDR2: LNHNV and YYDKDF (reference sequence). The CDR3 is made up of 14 amino acids. CDR3 loop: CAASRPGNTGELFF. CDR3 in DNA: TGTGCCGCCAGCAGACCAGGGAACACCGGGGAGCTGTTTTTT. Full variable domain (rest looked up from reference TRBV15 and TRBJ2-2): DAMVIQNPRYQVTQFGKPVTLSCSQTLNHNVMYWYQQKSSQAPKLLFHYYDKDFNNEADTPDNFQSRRPNTSFCFLDIRSPGLGDTAMYLCAASRPGNTGELFFGEGSRLTVL.

This clonotype was detected only a few times. The CDR3 DNA sequence: TGTGCCAGCAGCTTCAGGGTTACAGATACGCAGTATTTT. Translating gives CASSFRVTDTQYF. The J gene is TRBJ2-3, the V gene TRBV11-3; tentatively, D is TRBD1 (5 bases). The germline V gene has CDR1 SGHNT and CDR2 YENEEA. V shed 3 bases and J shed 3 bases, with 7 bases lying between them. This CDR3 spans 13 amino acids.

This chain links TRBV20-1 with TRBJ2-7; 8 bases are shared with TRBD1. Germline V CDR1 and CDR2: DFQATT, SNEGSKA (reference sequence). The CDR3 loop spans 17 amino acids. The trim removed 0 bases at V and 0 bases at J, leaving 10 bases unmatched. The CDR3 nucleotides are TGCAGTGCTAGAGATTCTTTGACAGGGGCCAGCTCCTACGAGCAGTACTTC. Protein: CSARDSLTGASSYEQYF.

This clonotype was detected many times. This chain joins TRBV25-1 and TRBJ2-7, with 9 positions matching TRBD2. This CDR3 has 16 amino acids. The germline CDR1 and CDR2 sequences are MGHDK and SYGVNS. V lost 8 bases to trimming and J lost 2 bases; unmatched junction nucleotides: 13. In DNA form, the CDR3 reads TGTGCCAGCTCTGGGGTAGCGGGAGTCGCGGCCTACGAGCAGTACTTC. This gives the protein CASSGVAGVAAYEQYF.

This clonotype has at least ten counts. Mismatch with germline at one junction end may stem from a read error. The chain recombines TRBV5-1 with TRBJ2-7; TRBD2 is a possible D gene (5 bases). Germline CDR1 is SGHRS and CDR2 is YFSETQ. The CDR3 sequence is 14 residues long. CDR3 DNA: TGCGCCAGCAGGTTGGACCCAGGATCGGGGGAGCAGTACTTC. It encodes CASRLDPGSGEQYF.

Here the CDR3 DNA reads TGTGCCAGCAGATCCGGGACATTTTACGGAAACACCATATATTTT. Its translation: CASRSGTFYGNTIYF. The V and J genes are TRBV12-3 or TRBV12-4 and TRBJ1-3; possible D gene TRBD1, 6 bases. The CDR3 has 15 amino acids. With 6 bases removed from V and 4 bases from J, the gap between germline ends came to 16 bases.